The table lists the clone carrying this T cell receptor (beta chain) with many counts. Its antigen is not known. This specimen belongs to a study of early T cells in non-severe SARS-CoV-2 infection. Study-wide background: The sequenced material was bulk RNA from unsorted whole blood, and its chains were unpaired.

General observations from the study: VDJdb matching, biased toward anti-spike CD8 responses, missed private and CD4 specificities.

J lost 2 bases, V lost 4 bases, and 5 bases had no gene match. The CDR3 is 16 amino acids. The germline V gene has CDR1 SGHTA and CDR2 FQGNSA. As part of library construction, unique molecular identifiers were attached to individual cDNA molecules. TCRdb re-analysed the 5' RACE reads in MiXCR, keeping a single row per CDR3 protein. The table has 30,000 to 40,000 distinct CDR3 sequences, 4.5% to 7% seen once; the top ten hold under 4.5%. The receptor's source is an adult who was a healthcare worker with PCR-confirmed SARS-CoV-2 infection or an uninfected control (not recorded which). The rearrangement uses TRBV7-2 and TRBJ2-3, with TRBD2 identical over 11 bases. The sample consisted of whole blood, taken at baseline. The CDR3: CASSSGTSGNTDTQYF. The CDR3 DNA reads TGTGCCAGCAGCTCAGGGACTAGCGGAAACACAGATACGCAGTATTTT.